The clone carrying this T cell receptor (beta chain) was seen repeatedly, ten times or more. As yet, its antigen is unknown. This sample was taken from a study of shared clonotypes between healthy human individuals. Study-level results: Non-shared clonotypes had lower generation probabilities than clonotypes shared by all four sorted-subset donors.

TCRdb's copy holds only in-frame clones and misses some; the assay was immunoSEQ multiplex PCR. The sample includes around 83,000 clones, roughly two thirds seen only once; the top ten take around 50%. The CDR3 extends over 15 amino acids. The junction had 1 base not matched to a gene; V was cut back by 2 bases and J by 0 bases. CDR1 is MGHRA, CDR2 YSYEKL, per germline. The chain links TRBV4-1 to TRBJ2-1, with TRBD2 identical over 7 bases. This sequence was found in a young man in good health. Sample: memory CD8+ T cells sorted from blood. The subset is: CD45RO+ cells pooled with CCR7-negative TemRA cells. The CDR3 DNA follows: TGCGCCAGCAGCCAAAGCGGGATCTCCTACAATGAGCAGTTCTTC. Translated, it gives CASSQSGISYNEQFF.